A selection of T cell receptor beta chains follows, all from one sample in a study of blood T cell repertoires in COVID-19. Here immunoSEQ multiplex PCR was the method, and the copy in TCRdb shows in-frame clones only, minus some. The sample lists about 32,000 clones, 88% occurring once. The specimen sequenced was peripheral blood. The receptors originated from a woman in her 70s with active COVID-19. Both conserved end residues are part of each CDR3. Fields, in order: D gene, clone size, V gene, J gene, CDR3 length, CDR3 protein, CDR3 DNA. D genes are given only for firm matches. Rows may omit the clone size; those that give it use once, few, many or a size class.

>-|-|TRBV5-6|TRBJ2-7|12
CASSLAGDEQYF
TGTGCCAGCAGCTTGGCCGGGGACGAGCAGTACTTC
>-|-|TRBV28|TRBJ2-5|12
CASSLSPETQYF
TGTGCCAGCAGTTTAAGCCCGGAGACCCAGTACTTC
>-|-|TRBV9|TRBJ1-2|15
CASSYEVAGSYGYTF
TGTGCCAGCAGCTACGAAGTTGCGGGAAGCTATGGCTACACCTTC
>-|-|TRBV7-9|TRBJ2-1|13
CASRLSTGSKQFF
TGTGCCAGCAGATTGAGTACAGGGTCAAAGCAGTTCTTC
>TRBD2|-|TRBV10-1|TRBJ2-3|16
CASSESGGGASDTQYF
TGCGCCAGCAGTGAGTCTGGCGGGGGGGCCTCAGATACGCAGTATTTT
>-|-|TRBV24-1|TRBJ2-3|15
CATSDSGARADTQYF
TGTGCCACCAGTGATTCAGGGGCGCGCGCAGATACGCAGTATTTT
>TRBD1|-|TRBV29-1|TRBJ1-5|14
CSVDRQGAGQPQHF
TGCAGCGTTGATAGACAGGGGGCAGGTCAGCCCCAGCATTTT
>-|-|TRBV10-3|TRBJ2-3|14
CAIRGNGRVDTQYF
TGTGCCATCAGGGGTAATGGGCGGGTGGATACGCAGTATTTT
>TRBD2|-|TRBV2|TRBJ2-3|17
CASSAWLAGGSWDTQYF
TGTGCCAGCAGTGCCTGGCTAGCGGGGGGGTCGTGGGATACGCAGTATTTT
>TRBD1|-|TRBV27|TRBJ1-1|14
CASRLGQSNTEAFF
TGTGCCAGCAGGCTGGGACAGTCGAACACTGAAGCTTTCTTT
>-|-|TRBV28|TRBJ2-4|16
CASRRLGGAAKNIQYF
TGTGCCAGCAGGAGACTAGGCGGGGCTGCCAAAAACATTCAGTACTTC
>TRBD2|-|TRBV30|TRBJ2-7|15
CAWARGGGNSYEQYF
TGTGCCTGGGCTAGGGGCGGGGGAAACTCCTACGAGCAGTACTTC
>TRBD1|few|TRBV7-9|TRBJ1-1|14
CASSPTGMNTEAFF
TGTGCCAGCAGCCCGACAGGGATGAACACTGAAGCTTTCTTT
>-|-|TRBV28|TRBJ1-2|13
CASSLGRNYGYTF
TGTGCCAGCAGTTTGGGCAGAAACTATGGCTACACCTTC
>-|-|TRBV6-5|TRBJ2-1|13
CASRWGVDNEQFF
TGTGCCAGCAGATGGGGGGTGGACAATGAGCAGTTCTTC
>-|-|TRBV12-3/TRBV12-4|TRBJ2-7|11
CASSLGSEQYF
TGTGCCAGCAGTTTAGGTAGCGAGCAGTACTTC
>TRBD2|-|TRBV5-5|TRBJ2-7|15
CASSYSTSESYEQYF
TGTGCCAGCAGCTACTCGACTAGCGAGTCCTACGAGCAGTACTTC
>-|-|TRBV7-6|TRBJ2-2|15
CASGTPGENTGELFF
TGTGCCAGCGGAACTCCAGGGGAGAACACCGGGGAGCTGTTTTTT
>-|-|TRBV15|TRBJ1-5|14
CATSAGRSGQPQHF
TGTGCCACCAGCGCCGGGAGAAGTGGTCAGCCCCAGCATTTT
>-|-|TRBV19|TRBJ1-3|14
CASSTQKAGNTIYF
TGTGCCAGTAGTACTCAGAAAGCTGGAAACACCATATATTTT
>-|-|TRBV9|TRBJ2-7|14
CASSVESGGDEQYF
TGTGCCAGCAGCGTAGAGAGCGGCGGGGACGAGCAGTACTTC
>-|-|TRBV29-1|TRBJ1-2|13
CSVDSGANYGYTF
TGCAGCGTTGATTCAGGGGCTAACTATGGCTACACCTTC
>TRBD1|few|TRBV4-1|TRBJ2-7|15
CASSQPGQGTYEQYF
TGCGCCAGCAGCCAACCGGGACAGGGGACCTACGAGCAGTACTTC
>-|once|TRBV10-2|TRBJ2-1|14
CASSPVGGLNEQFF
TGCGCCAGCAGCCCTGTCGGGGGGCTCAATGAGCAGTTCTTC
>-|-|TRBV6-1|TRBJ2-5|12
CASSDTRQTQYF
TGTGCCAGCAGTGATACTAGGCAGACCCAGTACTTC
>TRBD1|-|TRBV29-1|TRBJ2-2|13
CSAGTENTGELFF
TGCAGCGCCGGGACAGAGAACACCGGGGAGCTGTTTTTT
>TRBD1|-|TRBV10-1|TRBJ2-1|15
CASSYDRGYGNEQFF
TGCGCCAGCAGCTACGACAGGGGGTATGGGAATGAGCAGTTCTTC
>-|-|TRBV7-8|TRBJ2-5|14
CASSFRRDQETQYF
TGTGCCAGCAGCTTCCGGAGGGACCAAGAGACCCAGTACTTC
>TRBD1|-|TRBV3-1/TRBV3-2|TRBJ2-3|15
CASSQGTGDLDTQYF
TGTGCCAGCAGCCAAGGGACAGGGGATTTGGATACGCAGTATTTT
>-|-|TRBV7-2|TRBJ2-5|15
CASSANTGVGETQYF
TGTGCCAGCAGCGCTAATACGGGGGTCGGGGAGACCCAGTACTTC
>TRBD2|once|TRBV7-2|TRBJ2-3|15
CASSVGLNPTDTQYF
TGTGCCAGCAGCGTGGGACTAAACCCCACAGATACGCAGTATTTT
>-|-|TRBV7-2|TRBJ2-5|12
CASSILQETQYF
TGTGCCAGCAGCATCCTCCAAGAGACCCAGTACTTC
>-|-|TRBV5-4|TRBJ2-1|14
CASSSRGARHEQFF
TGTGCCAGCAGCTCCCGGGGGGCAAGGCATGAGCAGTTCTTC
>TRBD1|-|TRBV29-1|TRBJ2-5|14
CSVATTGGWETQYF
TGCAGCGTGGCTACAACAGGGGGTTGGGAGACCCAGTACTTC
>TRBD1|-|TRBV18|TRBJ2-7|15
CASSPPVGQHNEQYF
TGTGCCAGCTCACCACCGGTGGGACAGCACAACGAGCAGTACTTC
>TRBD2|-|TRBV5-5|TRBJ2-1|14
CASSRLAGGNEQFF
TGTGCCAGCAGTCGACTAGCGGGGGGGAATGAGCAGTTCTTC
>-|-|TRBV20-1|TRBJ2-1|11
CSASRAHEQFF
TGCAGTGCTAGCAGGGCCCATGAGCAGTTCTTC
>TRBD2|-|TRBV5-4|TRBJ2-1|15
CASSGLAGGYNEQFF
TGTGCCAGCAGCGGACTAGCGGGGGGATACAATGAGCAGTTCTTC
>TRBD2|-|TRBV19|TRBJ2-3|18
CASSIRPISGGAPDTQYF
TGTGCCAGTAGTATCCGACCAATTAGCGGGGGGGCTCCAGATACGCAGTATTTT
>-|-|TRBV5-4|TRBJ2-7|16
CASSPQRDFQPYEQYF
TGTGCCAGCAGCCCCCAAAGGGACTTCCAGCCCTACGAGCAGTACTTC
>-|-|TRBV6-5|TRBJ2-5|14
CASSYDYSQETQYF
TGTGCCAGCAGTTACGACTACTCCCAAGAGACCCAGTACTTC
>-|-|TRBV11-3|TRBJ2-1|13
CASSPLDSDGQFF
TGTGCCAGCAGCCCTCTGGACAGCGACGGGCAGTTCTTC
>-|once|TRBV12-3/TRBV12-4|TRBJ1-2|12
CASRPTGSSYTF
TGTGCCAGCAGACCTACAGGGAGCAGCTACACCTTC
>-|-|TRBV4-2|TRBJ1-3|15
CASSQESRSGNTIYF
TGTGCCAGCAGCCAAGAGTCCCGCTCTGGAAACACCATATATTTT
>-|-|TRBV9|TRBJ1-1|14
CASSMGLTNTEAFF
TGTGCCAGCAGCATGGGACTCACGAACACTGAAGCTTTCTTT
>TRBD2|-|TRBV11-2|TRBJ2-1|15
CASSLGGGAYNEQFF
TGTGCCAGCAGCTTAGGTGGGGGGGCCTACAATGAGCAGTTCTTC
>TRBD1|-|TRBV2|TRBJ1-1|17
CASKSLGTGREGTEAFF
TGTGCCAGCAAGTCATTGGGGACAGGAAGAGAAGGGACTGAAGCTTTCTTT
>-|-|TRBV5-8|TRBJ1-4|13
CASSLGRNEKLFF
TGTGCCAGCAGCTTGGGCAGAAATGAAAAACTGTTTTTT
>-|-|TRBV6-4|TRBJ1-1|13
CASSSVAGTEAFF
TGTGCCAGCAGTTCCGTCGCGGGGACTGAAGCTTTCTTT
>-|-|TRBV5-1|TRBJ2-2|16
CASSFTRGSGTGELFF
TGCGCCAGCAGCTTTACCCGGGGGTCGGGCACCGGGGAGCTGTTTTTT
>-|-|TRBV4-1|TRBJ2-7|15
CASSQSPGFGNEQYF
TGCGCCAGCAGCCAATCCCCGGGGTTCGGAAACGAGCAGTACTTC